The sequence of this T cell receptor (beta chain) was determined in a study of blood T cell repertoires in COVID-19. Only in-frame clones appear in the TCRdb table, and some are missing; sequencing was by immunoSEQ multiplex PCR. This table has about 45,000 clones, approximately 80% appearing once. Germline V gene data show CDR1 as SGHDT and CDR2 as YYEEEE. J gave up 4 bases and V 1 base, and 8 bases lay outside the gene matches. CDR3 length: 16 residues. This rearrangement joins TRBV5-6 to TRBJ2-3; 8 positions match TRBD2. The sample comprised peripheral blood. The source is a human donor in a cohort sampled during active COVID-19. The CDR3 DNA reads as TGTGCCAGCAGCTTGTCGGTCGGGAGGGTCGCAGATACGCAGTATTTT. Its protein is CASSLSVGRVADTQYF. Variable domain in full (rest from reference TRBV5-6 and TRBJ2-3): DAGVTQSPTHLIKTRGQQVTLRCSPKSGHDTVSWYQQALGQGPQFIFQYYEEEERQRGNFPDRFSGHQFPNYSSELNVNALLLGDSALYLCASSLSVGRVADTQYFGPGTRLTVL.